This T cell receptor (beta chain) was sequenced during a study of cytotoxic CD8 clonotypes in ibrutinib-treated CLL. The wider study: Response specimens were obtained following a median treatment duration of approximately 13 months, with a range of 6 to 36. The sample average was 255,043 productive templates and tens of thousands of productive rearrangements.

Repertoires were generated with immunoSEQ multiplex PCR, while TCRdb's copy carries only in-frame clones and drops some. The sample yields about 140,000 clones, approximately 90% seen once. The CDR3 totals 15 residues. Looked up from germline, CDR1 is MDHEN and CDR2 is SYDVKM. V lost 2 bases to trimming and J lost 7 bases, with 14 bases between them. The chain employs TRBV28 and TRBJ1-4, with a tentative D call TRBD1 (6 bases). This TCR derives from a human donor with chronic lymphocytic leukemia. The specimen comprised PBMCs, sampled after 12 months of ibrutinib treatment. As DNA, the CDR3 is TGTGCCAGCAGTTTAGGAGGGGGTAAGGGTGAAAAACTGTTTTTT. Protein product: CASSLGGGKGEKLFF. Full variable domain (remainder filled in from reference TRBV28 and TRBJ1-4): DVKVTQSSRYLVKRTGEKVFLECVQDMDHENMFWYRQDPGLGLRLIYFSYDVKMKEKGDIPEGYSVSREKKERFSLILESASTNQTSMYLCASSLGGGKGEKLFFGSGTQLSVL.